This section outlines one TCR delta chain sequence together with its context. No antigen is known for it. The CDR3 covers 20 residues. CDR1 and CDR2 from the germline V gene are TSWWSYY and QGS. The germline V and J ends were trimmed by 4 bases and 0 bases, with 27 bases remaining between them. The template was reverse-transcribed extracted RNA. The CDR3 regions were amplified by multiplex PCR from V-gene primers to a constant-region primer. TCRdb reanalysed the multiplex PCR reads via CATT. The sample contains under 85,000 delta-chain clones, around 34% of which appear only once. The source of the sample is a study of Vδ1+ human thymocytes. Study observations and caveats: The authors advised highly purified populations and single-cell validation. Despite high sort purity, roughly 19% of thymic T cell receptor delta sequences were Vdelta2. Highly polyclonal TRG and TRD repertoires with Gaussian CDR3 length distributions appeared in thymus.

The genes are TRDV1 and TRDJ1, with TRDD3 as a possible D gene (6 bases). Sequencing was done on a sample of Vdelta1+ gamma-delta thymocytes from the thymus. Subset reported: FACS-sorted CD3+ TCRalphabeta- TCRVdelta1+ TCRVdelta2- thymocytes. This TCR was sampled from a boy in the first two years of life who had congenital heart surgery. The CDR3 nucleotides are TGTGCTCTTGGGGCCCTCTCCCCTAGGACGGTGGGGGCTGACACCGATAAACTCATCTTT. It specifies CALGALSPRTVGADTDKLIF.